This T cell receptor (beta chain) was profiled in a study of blood T cell repertoires in COVID-19. Study overall: Researchers got acute and convalescent COVID-19 samples from the United States, Italy and Spain. T cells, B-cell-depleted T cells, or PBMCs supplied cDNA or gDNA.

As handled by the study authors: Counts of nucleated cells, estimated from reference gene primer amplification, were obtained. TCRdb keeps only in-frame clones here, not all; method: immunoSEQ multiplex PCR. Clonal size and the V and J genes are those of that table, whereas D and trimming came from the DNA. The data show tens of thousands of clones, with around 90% seen just once and roughly 7.7% held by the top ten. V shed 2 bases and J shed 7 bases, with 7 bases lying between them. The length of the CDR3 is 12 residues. Germline assignment: CDR1 KGHDR and CDR2 SFDVKD. Sequencing was performed on peripheral blood. The TCR sequence derives from a woman aged 50 to 60 with active COVID-19. The rearrangement uses TRBV24-1 and TRBJ1-2; D is perhaps TRBD1 (6 bases). CDR3 DNA sequence: TGTGCCACCAGTGATTCGGACAGTGGCTACACCTTC. Its protein product is CATSDSDSGYTF.